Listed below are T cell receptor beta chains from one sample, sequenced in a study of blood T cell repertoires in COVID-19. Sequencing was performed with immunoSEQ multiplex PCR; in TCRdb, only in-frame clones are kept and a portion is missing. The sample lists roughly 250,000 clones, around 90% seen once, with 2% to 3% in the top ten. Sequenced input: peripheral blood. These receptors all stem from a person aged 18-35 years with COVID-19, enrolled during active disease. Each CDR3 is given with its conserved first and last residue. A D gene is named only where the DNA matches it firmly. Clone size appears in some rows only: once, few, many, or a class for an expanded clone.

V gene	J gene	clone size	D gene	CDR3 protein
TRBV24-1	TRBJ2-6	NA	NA	CATSDATGTGANVLTF
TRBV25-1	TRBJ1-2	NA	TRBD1	CASSETDRGYGYTF
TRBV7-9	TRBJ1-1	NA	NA	CASSLEQSTEAFF
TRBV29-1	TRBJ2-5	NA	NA	CSVGGPRGETQYF
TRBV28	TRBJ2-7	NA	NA	CASSLGPNDHEQYF
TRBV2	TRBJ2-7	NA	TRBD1	CASSDPGQGNEQYF
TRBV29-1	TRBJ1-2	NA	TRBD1	CSVEVPGGNYGYTF
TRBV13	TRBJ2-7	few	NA	CASSRRSRSYEQYF
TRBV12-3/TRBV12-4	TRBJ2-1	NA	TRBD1	CASSSPGGDEQFF
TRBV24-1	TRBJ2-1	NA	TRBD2	CATSGGSSYNEQFF
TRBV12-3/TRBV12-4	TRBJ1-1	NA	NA	CASRWEGNTEAFF
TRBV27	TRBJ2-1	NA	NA	CASRVGGPVNEQFF
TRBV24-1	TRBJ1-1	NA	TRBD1	CATSDPRQGAVAFF
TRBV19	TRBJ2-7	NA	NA	CASRNQLGEQYF
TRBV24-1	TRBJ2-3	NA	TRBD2	CATSDQRTSGPLGSTDTQYF
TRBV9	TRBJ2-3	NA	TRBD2	CASSVGTSLTDTQYF
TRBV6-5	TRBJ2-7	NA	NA	CASSYSGTPGEQYF
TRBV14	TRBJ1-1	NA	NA	CASSPGKLRDTEAFF
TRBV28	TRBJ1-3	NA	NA	CASSTIRAGGNTIYF
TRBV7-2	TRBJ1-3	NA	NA	CASSLGGGLGNTIYF
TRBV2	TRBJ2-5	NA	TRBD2	CASSVVAGGRSETQYF
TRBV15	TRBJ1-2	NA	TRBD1	CATSRPQPDRESYGYTF
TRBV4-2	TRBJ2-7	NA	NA	CASSQDQVGEQYF
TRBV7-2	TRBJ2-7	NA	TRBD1	CASSLGVTGLSYEQYF